The T cell receptor (beta chain) described here comes from a study of blood T cell repertoires in COVID-19. Study context: Italy, Spain and the United States were the sources of the convalescent and acute COVID-19 samples. T cells, B-cell-depleted T cells, or PBMCs provided the cDNA or gDNA that served as material.

Trimming shortened V by 6 bases and J by 7 bases, and 19 bases separated the two germline ends. CDR1 is LNHDA, CDR2 SQIVND, per germline (reference sequence). This CDR3 has 15 residues. In the original processing: How many nucleated cells were present was estimated from reference gene primer amplification. Sequencing used immunoSEQ multiplex PCR; TCRdb keeps in-frame clones, though not all of them. From that table come the V and J calls and clone size; the DNA was used to work out D and trimming. The data show about 63,000 clones, with about 83% seen just once and around a fifth held by the top ten. The specimen sequenced was peripheral blood. The origin of this receptor is a woman over 75 with acute or convalescent COVID-19. V gene TRBV19 combines with J gene TRBJ1-5; no clear D gene. The CDR3 here is CASRPPGELGQPQHF. CDR3 coding DNA: TGTGCCAGTAGACCTCCCGGGGAGTTAGGACAGCCCCAGCATTTT.